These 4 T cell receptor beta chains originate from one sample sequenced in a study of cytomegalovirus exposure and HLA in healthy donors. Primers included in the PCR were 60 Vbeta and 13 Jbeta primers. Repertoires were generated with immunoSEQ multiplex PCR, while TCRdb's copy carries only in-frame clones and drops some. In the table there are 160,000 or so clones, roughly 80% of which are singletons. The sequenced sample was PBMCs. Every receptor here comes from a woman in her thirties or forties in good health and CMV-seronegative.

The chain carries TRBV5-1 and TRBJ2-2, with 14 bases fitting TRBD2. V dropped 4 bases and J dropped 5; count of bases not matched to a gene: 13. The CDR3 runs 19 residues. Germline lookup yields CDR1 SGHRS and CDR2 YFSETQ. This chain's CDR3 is CASSRLGTSGGSGTGELFF. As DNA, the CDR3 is TGCGCCAGCAGCCGCCTAGGGACTAGCGGGGGCTCGGGGACCGGGGAGCTGTTTTTT.

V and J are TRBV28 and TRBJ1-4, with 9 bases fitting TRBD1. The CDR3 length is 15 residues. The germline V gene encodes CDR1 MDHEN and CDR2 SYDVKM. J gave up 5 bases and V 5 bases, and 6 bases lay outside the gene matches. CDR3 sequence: CASSAWDRANEKLFF. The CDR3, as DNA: TGTGCCAGCAGTGCCTGGGACAGGGCAAATGAAAAACTGTTTTTT.

The CDR3 protein is CASSLLRDTEAFF. The CDR3 DNA follows: TGTGCCAGCAGCCTCCTCCGGGACACTGAAGCTTTCTTT. The gene calls are TRBV5-5 and TRBJ1-1; D remains ambiguous. The CDR3 loop spans 13 amino acids. Germline loops: CDR1 SGHKS, CDR2 YYEKEE (reference sequence). V lost 4 bases to trimming and J lost 3 bases, with 10 bases between them. The whole variable domain, filled in from reference TRBV5-5 and TRBJ1-1, reads DAGVTQSPTHLIKTRGQQVTLRCSPISGHKSVSWYQQVLGQGPQFIFQYYEKEERGRGNFPDRFSARQFPNYSSELNVNALLLGDSALYLCASSLLRDTEAFFGQGTRLTVV.

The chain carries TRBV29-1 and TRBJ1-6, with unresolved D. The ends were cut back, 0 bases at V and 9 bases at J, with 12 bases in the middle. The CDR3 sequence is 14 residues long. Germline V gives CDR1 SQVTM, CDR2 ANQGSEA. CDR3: CSVEDGVEGSPLHF. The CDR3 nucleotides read TGCAGCGTTGAAGATGGGGTAGAGGGTTCACCCCTCCACTTT.